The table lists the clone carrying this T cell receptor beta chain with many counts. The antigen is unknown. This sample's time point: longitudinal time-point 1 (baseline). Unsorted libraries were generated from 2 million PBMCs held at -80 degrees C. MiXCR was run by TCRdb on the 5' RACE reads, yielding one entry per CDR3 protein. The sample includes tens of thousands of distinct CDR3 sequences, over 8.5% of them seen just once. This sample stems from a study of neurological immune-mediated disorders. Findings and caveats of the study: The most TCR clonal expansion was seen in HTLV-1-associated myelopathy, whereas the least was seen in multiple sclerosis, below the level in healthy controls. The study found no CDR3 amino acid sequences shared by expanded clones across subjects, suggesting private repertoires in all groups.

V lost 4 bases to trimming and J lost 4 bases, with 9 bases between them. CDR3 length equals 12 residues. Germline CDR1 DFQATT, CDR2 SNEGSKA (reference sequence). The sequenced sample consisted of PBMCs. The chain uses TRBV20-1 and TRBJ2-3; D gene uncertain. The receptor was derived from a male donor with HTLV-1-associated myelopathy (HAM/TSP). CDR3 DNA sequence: TGCAGTGCTACTACGGGTTCAGATACGCAGTATTTT. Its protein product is CSATTGSDTQYF.